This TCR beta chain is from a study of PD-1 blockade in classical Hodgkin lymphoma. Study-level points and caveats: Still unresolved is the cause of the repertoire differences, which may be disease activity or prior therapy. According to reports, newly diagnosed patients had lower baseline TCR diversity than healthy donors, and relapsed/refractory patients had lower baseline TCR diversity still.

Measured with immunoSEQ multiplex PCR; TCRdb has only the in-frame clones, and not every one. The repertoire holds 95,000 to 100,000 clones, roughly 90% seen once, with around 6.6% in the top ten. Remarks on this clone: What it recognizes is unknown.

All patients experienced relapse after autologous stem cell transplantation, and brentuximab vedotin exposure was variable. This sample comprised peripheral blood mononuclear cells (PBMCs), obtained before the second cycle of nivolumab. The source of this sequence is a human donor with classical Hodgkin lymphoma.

The DNA for the CDR3 is TGTGCCAGCCGCGGACAGGTCGGGTCCTACGAGCAGTACTTC. It codes for CASRGQVGSYEQYF. This sequence joins TRBV19 and TRBJ2-7, with 7 bases fitting TRBD1. Trimming at V came to 9 bases and at J to 1 base, leaving 9 bases not matched to a gene. This CDR3 contains 14 residues. Germline CDR1 reads LNHDA; CDR2 reads SQIVND (reference sequence).